This TCR beta chain was documented in a study of T cell responses to AZD1222 COVID-19 vaccine. Between the trimmed V and J ends, which lost 1 base and 11 bases, there was a span of 11 bases. Germline CDR1 reads LGHNA; CDR2 reads YNFKEQ. The CDR3 is made up of 12 amino acids. Study observations and caveats: The study found Spike-specific TCR breadth and depth rose after two AZD1222 doses. Baseline seropositivity occurred in only a handful of AZD1222 recipients. Mostly white British, mostly female donors; authors suggested clonal diversity may be underestimated. CD4 TCRs associated with vaccination spanned spike, dominating at 160-218 and 743-854.

Generated by immunoSEQ multiplex PCR, the TCRdb table keeps only in-frame clones and is missing some. The sample has more than 140,000 clones, about 91% seen once; the top ten hold approximately 2.3%. On this clone itself: Antigen unknown.

This sequence was found in an adult in good health. Material: peripheral blood, obtained on day 0 of AZD1222 vaccination. V and J are TRBV4-2 and TRBJ1-1; D may be TRBD1 (5 bases). CDR3 in amino acids: CASSQAGQSAFF. In nucleotides, the CDR3 is TGTGCCAGCAGCCAAGCGGGGCAGTCTGCTTTCTTT.